One T cell receptor (beta chain) is described in this entry. One junction end disagrees with the germline gene, perhaps due to a read error. The data derive from a study of tumor and adjacent non-tumor tissue in lung cancer. Three rounds of nested PCR, following a modified ARM-PCR protocol, produced the TCRbeta library. TCRdb fed the multiplex PCR reads into MiXCR, producing one record per CDR3 protein. This repertoire shows tens of thousands of distinct CDR3 sequences, about 56% found once; its top ten account for roughly 35%. The CDR3 contains 14 residues. The germline CDR1 and CDR2 sequences are SGHAT and FQNNGV. This sample's RNA came from whole unsorted tissue. More than 3 cm separated this lung sample from the edge of the tumor.

The J gene is TRBJ2-7, the V gene TRBV11-2; D gene uncertain. The sequencing sample was made of distant non-tumor lung tissue. The TCR comes from an older man with non-small cell lung cancer. The CDR3 DNA sequence: TGTGCCATCAGCGCCCTCTCAGTAAGAAACGAGCAGTGCTTC. Translated, it gives CAISALSVRNEQCF.